The 8 T cell receptor beta chains in this list originate from one sample, sequenced in a study of blood T cell repertoires in COVID-19. Repertoires were generated with immunoSEQ multiplex PCR, while TCRdb's copy carries only in-frame clones and drops some. Seen here are approximately 160,000 clones, more than 90% observed once, and the top ten hold 15% to 20%. The source material was peripheral blood. Receptors were obtained from a man in his fifties or sixties with active or convalescent COVID-19.

This rearrangement joins TRBV27 to TRBJ2-1, with 7 bases matching TRBD1. The CDR3 spans 14 residues. From germline, CDR1 is MNHEY and CDR2 SMNVEV (reference sequence). The J segment lost 7 bases and the V segment lost 2 bases, leaving 5 bases of the junction unmatched. The CDR3 spells CASSLDRDWNEQFF. As DNA, the CDR3 is TGTGCCAGCAGTTTAGACAGGGATTGGAATGAGCAGTTCTTC.

The V and J genes are TRBV2 and TRBJ2-7; TRBD1 agrees at 8 bases. Germline V gene lookup returns CDR1 SNHLY and CDR2 FYNNEI. The CDR3 contains 16 residues. Trimming cost V 1 base and J 1 base; bases outside gene matches: 6. The chain's CDR3 is CASSEDQTGESYEQYF. In DNA form, the CDR3 reads TGTGCCAGCAGTGAAGACCAGACAGGGGAGTCCTACGAGCAGTACTTC.

V usage is TRBV4-2 and J usage is TRBJ1-2, with D unresolved. In germline, CDR1 is LGHNA, CDR2 YNFKEQ. Trimming took off 6 bases at V and 8 bases at J, with 25 bases between the two ends. The CDR3 sequence is 16 residues long. The CDR3 sequence is CASSKSSPGDTSGYTF. The DNA for the CDR3 is TGTGCCAGCAGTAAAAGTTCCCCCGGGGATACTAGCGGCTACACCTTC.

The chain links TRBV5-1 to TRBJ2-3; 10 bases map to TRBD1. J gave up 0 bases and V 4 bases, and 5 bases lay outside the gene matches. This CDR3 region has 16 residues. The V gene's germline CDR1 is SGHRS and CDR2 YFSETQ. DNA of the CDR3: TGCGCCAGCAGCCAGGGACAGGGGACAAGCACAGATACGCAGTATTTT. Its translation is CASSQGQGTSTDTQYF.

In DNA, the CDR3 is TGTGCTAGTGGTTTGGTACCGCAGGGTTATAGCAATCAGCCCCAGCATTTT. It is translated as CASGLVPQGYSNQPQHF. The V and J genes are TRBV12-5 and TRBJ1-5, with D possibly being TRBD1 (5 bases). CDR1 is LGHNT and CDR2 is FRNRAP in the germline V gene. The CDR3 consists of 17 residues. V was pared by 0 bases and J by 0 bases, with 12 bases between.

This sequence joins TRBV29-1 and TRBJ2-3; 8 nucleotides line up with TRBD1. The CDR3 has 14 amino acids. Germline-derived CDR1 and CDR2 are SQVTM and ANQGSEA. The trim removed 3 bases at V and 6 bases at J, leaving 8 bases unmatched. CDR3 sequence: CSVDRTGSLDTQYF. The CDR3 region has the DNA TGCAGCGTTGATAGGACAGGGAGTCTCGATACGCAGTATTTT.

The rearrangement links TRBV2 to TRBJ2-2; the D gene is possibly TRBD2 (5 bases). With 3 bases removed from V and 3 bases from J, the gap between germline ends came to 14 bases. The CDR3 runs 16 residues. Germline V CDR1 and CDR2: SNHLY, FYNNEI. CDR3 coding DNA: TGTGCCAGCAGTGAGAGCGGCCCGCGGGACACCGGGGAGCTGTTTTTT. Amino acids: CASSESGPRDTGELFF. The full variable domain, in which reference TRBV2 and TRBJ2-2 provide the parts outside the CDR3, is EPEVTQTPSHQVTQMGQEVILRCVPISNHLYFYWYRQILGQKVEFLVSFYNNEISEKSEIFDDQFSVERPDGSNFTLKIRSTKLEDSAMYFCASSESGPRDTGELFFGEGSRLTVL.

The chain is built from TRBV19 and TRBJ1-2; no clear D. V dropped 4 bases and J dropped 8 bases, with 14 bases sitting between them. The CDR3 contains 13 residues. CDR1 and CDR2 from the germline V gene are LNHDA and SQIVND (reference sequence). The CDR3 DNA is TGTGCCAGTAGTACGTCGGGATCAAGGGGCTACACCTTC. Translation gives CASSTSGSRGYTF.